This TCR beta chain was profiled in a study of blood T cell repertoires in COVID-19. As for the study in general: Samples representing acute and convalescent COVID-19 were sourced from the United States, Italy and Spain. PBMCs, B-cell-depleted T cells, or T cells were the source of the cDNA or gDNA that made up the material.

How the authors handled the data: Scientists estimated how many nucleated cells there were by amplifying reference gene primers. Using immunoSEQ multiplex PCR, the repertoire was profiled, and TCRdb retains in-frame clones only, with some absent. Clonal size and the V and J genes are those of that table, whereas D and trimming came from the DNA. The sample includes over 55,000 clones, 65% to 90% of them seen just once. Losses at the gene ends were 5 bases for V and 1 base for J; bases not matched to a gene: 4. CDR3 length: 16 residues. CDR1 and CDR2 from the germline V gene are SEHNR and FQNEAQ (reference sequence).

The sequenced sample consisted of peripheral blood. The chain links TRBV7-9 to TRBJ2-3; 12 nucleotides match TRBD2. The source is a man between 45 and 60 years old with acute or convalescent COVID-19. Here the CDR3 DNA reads TGTGCCAGCAGCCCACGGACTAGCGGGGGCACAGATACGCAGTATTTT. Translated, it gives CASSPRTSGGTDTQYF. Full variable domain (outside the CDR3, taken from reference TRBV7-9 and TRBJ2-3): DTGVSQNPRHKITKRGQNVTFRCDPISEHNRLYWYRQTLGQGPEFLTYFQNEAQLEKSRLLSDRFSAERPKGSFSTLEIQRTEQGDSAMYLCASSPRTSGGTDTQYFGPGTRLTVL.